A single sample gave rise to the 27 T cell receptor beta chains below, sequenced in a study of glioma-infiltrating T cells. Using RNA template, CDR3s of TCR alpha and beta were amplified with iRepertoire arm-PCR. A single record per CDR3 protein comes from TCRdb applying MiXCR to the multiplex PCR reads. The top ten clones hold over 25% of a sample with 100,000 to 150,000 distinct CDR3 sequences, approximately 26% of them seen once. The sequenced sample was glioma tissue, nonneoplastic brain tissue, or PBMCs (not recorded which). The origin of the receptors is a human donor with low-grade glioma or glioblastoma, undergoing nonglioma brain surgery, or in good health (not recorded which).

The V call is TRBV2, the J call TRBJ2-1; no reliable D call. CDR1 SNHLY and CDR2 FYNNEI come from the germline V gene. Trimming stripped 2 bases from V and 8 bases from J, with 7 bases between. The CDR3 runs to 12 residues. CDR3 in amino acids: CASSERTYEQFF. The CDR3 DNA follows: TGTGCCAGCAGTGAAAGGACCTATGAGCAGTTCTTC.

A note on this clonotype: A much larger clone is a single base away; this may be a read error. This sequence joins TRBV20-1 and TRBJ2-3; D not resolved. Deletions cut 4 bases from V and 1 base from J, with 3 bases between. CDR3 size: 11 residues. The germline V gene has CDR1 DFQATT and CDR2 SNEGSKA (reference sequence). The CDR3, as DNA: TGCAGTGCTACGGGCACAGATACGCAGTATTTT. This sequence encodes CSATGTDTQYF.

At least ten counts were recorded for this clonotype. This sequence joins TRBV7-9 and TRBJ2-3; D gene unclear. In germline, CDR1 is SEHNR, CDR2 FQNEAQ (reference sequence). There are 13 residues in the CDR3. V gave up 4 bases and J gave up 4 bases, with 9 bases separating them. CDR3 amino acids: CASSSHSADTQYF. Here the CDR3 DNA reads TGTGCCAGCAGCTCTCACAGCGCAGATACGCAGTATTTT. The full variable domain, with the rest looked up from reference TRBV7-9 and TRBJ2-3, is DTGVSQNPRHKITKRGQNVTFRCDPISEHNRLYWYRQTLGQGPEFLTYFQNEAQLEKSRLLSDRFSAERPKGSFSTLEIQRTEQGDSAMYLCASSSHSADTQYFGPGTRLTVL.

With regard to this clonotype: Germline and junction disagree at one end, which may indicate a read error. The chain uses TRBV24-1 and TRBJ2-6, with TRBD1 matching over 7 bases. CDR1 is KGHDR and CDR2 is SFDVKD in the germline V gene. This CDR3 contains 16 residues. In DNA form, the CDR3 reads TGTGACACCAGTGAAACGACAGGGACTGGGGCCAACGTCCTGACTTTC. It translates to CDTSETTGTGANVLTF.

This chain uses TRBV2 with TRBJ2-2; TRBD1 is a possible D gene (6 bases). This CDR3 has 14 residues. V lost 4 bases to trimming and J lost 6 bases, with 12 bases between them. Germline loops: CDR1 SNHLY, CDR2 FYNNEI. CDR3 residues: CASSAQGVAGELFF. The CDR3 DNA is TGTGCCAGCAGTGCACAGGGCGTGGCCGGGGAGCTGTTTTTT.

Only a few counts were recorded for this clonotype. The chain has TRBV7-2 and TRBJ2-5; 7 bases agree with TRBD1. From germline, CDR1 is SGHTA and CDR2 FQGNSA. This CDR3 spans 16 amino acids. After removal of 0 bases from V and 5 bases from J, the junction contained 9 bases not matched to a gene. For the CDR3, the DNA is TGTGCCAGCAGCTTAGCGTCGAAGGGGGCCTATGAGACCCAGTACTTC. This encodes CASSLASKGAYETQYF.

In this sample, this clonotype turned up many times. CDR3 sequence: CASTAGTEAFF. CDR3 coding DNA: TGTGCCAGCACCGCCGGCACTGAAGCTTTCTTT. The V and J genes are TRBV6-1 and TRBJ1-1; D gene ambiguous. The V gene lost 7 bases and the J gene lost 4 bases, with 7 bases spanning the gap. The CDR3 runs to 11 residues. Germline V gene sequence: CDR1 MNHNS, CDR2 SASEGT.

Concerning this clonotype: The junction departs from germline at one end; a sequencing error may be responsible. V is TRBV2 and J is TRBJ1-5; D uncertain. Germline lookup yields CDR1 SNHLY and CDR2 FYNNEI. The CDR3 contains 14 residues. The CDR3: CAGSESRVNQPQHF. The CDR3, as DNA: TGTGCCGGCAGTGAAAGCAGAGTCAATCAGCCCCAGCATTTT.

The V and J genes are TRBV11-2 and TRBJ2-3; 10 nucleotides match TRBD2. CDR1 and CDR2 from the germline V gene are SGHAT and FQNNGV. The junction had 8 bases not matched to a gene; V was cut back by 0 bases and J by 2 bases. The CDR3 has 18 residues. The CDR3 DNA sequence: TGTGCCAGCAGCTTAGACGGACTAGCGGTCGAATTCACAGATACGCAGTATTTT. It encodes CASSLDGLAVEFTDTQYF.

Comment on this clonotype: The germline gene is not matched at one end of the junction; a read error may be the cause. The J gene is TRBJ1-5, the V gene TRBV24-1; D unresolved. Germline values: CDR1 KGHDR, CDR2 SFDVKD. This CDR3 region has 12 residues. The CDR3 region has the DNA TGTGCCACCAGTGACAACAATCAGCCCCAGCGTTTT. Translated: CATSDNNQPQRF.

This clonotype appeared many times. The chain couples TRBV6-1 to TRBJ2-5; weak D call: TRBD2 (5 bases). Germline loops: CDR1 MNHNS, CDR2 SASEGT. V was pared by 11 bases and J by 2 bases, with 15 bases between. The CDR3 has 13 amino acids. CDR3 bases: TGTGCCGTCCTCCGGAGGCAGCAAGAGACCCAGTACTTC. It specifies CAVLRRQQETQYF.

This clonotype was observed a few times. The chain joins TRBV14 to TRBJ1-6, with no clear D. The V gene lost 1 base and the J gene lost 10 bases, with 11 bases spanning the gap. CDR1 and CDR2 from the germline V gene are SGHDN and FVKESK. CDR3 size: 14 residues. The CDR3 reads CASSQGLSGSPLHF. Here the CDR3 DNA reads TGTGCCAGCAGCCAAGGGTTGAGTGGCTCACCCCTCCACTTT.

The chain carries TRBV19 and TRBJ1-2, with a possible D match to TRBD1 (5 bases). The germline V and J ends were trimmed by 7 bases and 2 bases, with 11 bases remaining between them. The germline gives CDR1 LNHDA, CDR2 SQIVND (reference sequence). The CDR3 sequence is 13 residues long. In nucleotides, the CDR3 is TGTGCCAGTAACAAGGGGACCAACTATGGCTACACCTTC. It specifies CASNKGTNYGYTF.

This clonotype was picked up many times. The rearrangement uses TRBV28 and TRBJ2-5, with D maybe TRBD1 (6 bases). Germline lookup yields CDR1 MDHEN and CDR2 SYDVKM. There are 13 residues in the CDR3. V lost 3 bases and J lost 1, with 6 bases in between. The DNA for the CDR3 is TGTGCCAGCAGTTTGGACAGCCAAGAGACCCAGTACTTC. Protein sequence: CASSLDSQETQYF.

This clonotype appeared a few times. J is TRBJ1-1 and V is TRBV20-1, with D uncertain. Trimming pared 0 bases from V and 0 bases from J, leaving 11 bases between. Germline values: CDR1 DFQATT, CDR2 SNEGSKA (reference sequence). This CDR3 has 15 amino acids. In DNA form, the CDR3 reads TGCAGTGCTAGAGATCCGGTGGGGATGAACACTGAAGCTTTCTTT. Amino acid sequence: CSARDPVGMNTEAFF.

This clonotype was observed many times. The chain couples TRBV20-1 to TRBJ1-4; tentative D call: TRBD1 (6 bases). Deletions cut 6 bases from V and 3 bases from J, with 11 bases between. Germline CDR1 DFQATT, CDR2 SNEGSKA (reference sequence). There are 13 residues in the CDR3. For the CDR3, the DNA is TGCAGTGCACCACAGGGAGCTAATGAAAAACTGTTTTTT. This encodes CSAPQGANEKLFF.

The rearrangement joins TRBV7-8 to TRBJ1-1; D remains unclear. V was trimmed by 7 bases and J by 4 bases, leaving 16 bases between them. This CDR3 region has 14 residues. The germline V gene has CDR1 SGHVS and CDR2 FQNEAQ. DNA for the CDR3: TGTGCCAGCACCCGGACGACTGGTGCCACTGAAGCTTTCTTT. As protein: CASTRTTGATEAFF.

The CDR3 here is CASRVSGSSYNEQFF. In DNA form, the CDR3 reads TGTGCCAGCAGAGTTAGCGGGAGCTCCTACAATGAGCAGTTCTTC. The chain employs TRBV7-2 and TRBJ2-1; 9 bases are a match to TRBD2. The CDR3 is 15 residues long. Germline lookup yields CDR1 SGHTA and CDR2 FQGNSA. The trim removed 6 bases at V and 0 bases at J, leaving 3 bases unmatched.

V usage is TRBV20-1 and J usage is TRBJ1-2; TRBD1 is a possible D gene (6 bases). The CDR3 totals 15 residues. The V and J ends lost 4 bases and 4 bases respectively, with 19 bases between them. Germline loops: CDR1 DFQATT, CDR2 SNEGSKA (reference sequence). Here the CDR3 DNA reads TGCAGTGCTACGGGGGCAGAGGCCAGGGGCTATGGCTACACCTTC. Its protein is CSATGAEARGYGYTF.

This clonotype has just a few counts. This sequence joins TRBV19 and TRBJ2-5; tentative D call: TRBD1 (5 bases). V was trimmed by 6 bases and J by 4 bases, leaving 15 bases between them. CDR3 size: 14 residues. Looked up from germline, CDR1 is LNHDA and CDR2 is SQIVND (reference sequence). The CDR3 is CASSHGAPPETQYF. CDR3 DNA sequence: TGTGCCAGTAGCCATGGGGCCCCCCCAGAGACCCAGTACTTC.

This clonotype occurred many times. The chain joins TRBV20-1 to TRBJ2-3; D gene uncertain. Trimming pared 8 bases from V and 6 bases from J, leaving 12 bases between. This CDR3 has 11 amino acids. Germline CDR1 reads DFQATT; CDR2 reads SNEGSKA (reference sequence). CDR3 sequence: CSSSLADTQYF. The CDR3 DNA reads TGCAGTTCCTCCCTCGCTGATACGCAGTATTTT.

This clonotype was counted at least ten times. The rearrangement joins TRBV7-9 to TRBJ2-3, with D unresolved. This CDR3 spans 12 amino acids. V gave up 2 bases and J gave up 4 bases, with 4 bases separating them. Germline CDR1 is SEHNR and CDR2 is FQNEAQ (reference sequence). The CDR3: CASSLLADTQYF. CDR3 coding DNA: TGTGCCAGCAGCTTATTGGCAGATACGCAGTATTTT.

This clonotype was seen more than once but under ten times. In nucleotides, the CDR3 is TGTGCCAGCAGCCAAGAGGACTACGGGGGGGCGAGGTACAATGAGCAGTTCTTC. Its translation: CASSQEDYGGARYNEQFF. This chain links TRBV14 with TRBJ2-1; 8 bases match TRBD2. V dropped 0 bases and J dropped 4; count of bases not matched to a gene: 11. The CDR3 consists of 18 residues. Per germline, CDR1 SGHDN and CDR2 FVKESK.

This clonotype was seen more than once but under ten times. The chain has TRBV7-3 and TRBJ2-1, with TRBD2 identical over 11 bases. This CDR3 is 15 amino acids long. The germline CDR1 and CDR2 sequences are SGHTA and FQGTGA. V lost 6 bases and J lost 7; bases outside the gene matches: 8. In DNA form, the CDR3 reads TGTGCCAGCAGTTCAACTAGCGGGGGAAAGAATGAGCAGTTCTTC. Its protein is CASSSTSGGKNEQFF.

This clonotype has only a few counts. One junction end does not reproduce the germline sequence, and a read error may be involved. The chain employs TRBV6-1 and TRBJ1-2, with a possible D match to TRBD1 (6 bases). This CDR3 is built from 16 residues. Germline loops: CDR1 MNHNS, CDR2 SASEGT. CDR3 in DNA: TGTGCCATCAGTCCGGTCAGGGGTCTGGCAAACTATGGCTACACCTTC. It translates to CAISPVRGLANYGYTF.

This clonotype has at least ten counts. This chain joins TRBV28 and TRBJ1-1; D not certain. There are 18 residues in the CDR3. CDR1 and CDR2 (germline): MDHEN, SYDVKM. The V end lost 2 bases, the J end lost 1 base, and 20 bases lay between the germline ends. CDR3 in amino acids: CASSLPHHGGNRNTEAFF. CDR3 in DNA: TGTGCCAGCAGTTTACCCCACCACGGAGGCAACAGGAACACTGAAGCTTTCTTT.

This clonotype was counted a few times. The CDR3 DNA reads TGCGCCAGCAGTTCACAGGTTGCGTACGAGCAGTACGTC. It yields the protein CASSSQVAYEQYV. The rearrangement joins TRBV10-2 to TRBJ2-7, with D possibly TRBD1 on 5 matching bases. Deletions cut 5 bases from V and 4 bases from J, with 12 bases between. The CDR3 is 13 residues long. Germline assignment: CDR1 WSHSY and CDR2 SAAADI.